This T cell receptor (beta chain) came from a study of T cell responses to AZD1222 COVID-19 vaccine. Some clones are missing from TCRdb's copy, which holds only in-frame ones; the method was immunoSEQ multiplex PCR. Among some 200,000 clones, roughly 94% were seen once, and the ten largest hold around 1.5%. Looked up from germline, CDR1 is SGHTA and CDR2 is FQGNSA. This CDR3 has 16 residues. V lost 2 bases and J 2 bases, leaving 16 bases between the germline ends. This sequence joins TRBV7-2 and TRBJ2-7, with D unresolved. The source is an adult who received the MenACWY meningococcal vaccine as a control. This specimen consisted of peripheral blood, obtained 28 days after the second dose of the MenACWY control vaccine. CDR3 sequence: CASSLHARPSAYEQYF. The CDR3 coding sequence is TGTGCCAGCAGCTTACACGCTCGACCCAGCGCCTACGAGCAGTACTTC.